The present T cell receptor beta chain was sequenced within a study of T cells after yellow fever vaccination. Broader study findings: Researchers cautioned that FACS-sorted repertoires could harbor abundant clonotypes contaminating from the bulk population.

The CDR3 sequence is 20 residues long. V was pared by 0 bases and J by 1 base, with 15 bases of the junction left unmatched. The germline gives CDR1 MNHEY, CDR2 SVGEGT. TCRdb redid the calling of the 5' RACE reads with MiXCR, one entry per CDR3 protein. Of some 560,000 distinct CDR3 sequences listed, about 17% were seen once; the top ten hold about 18%. This clonotype was observed a few times. Its antigen is undetermined. The chain couples TRBV6-2 or TRBV6-3 to TRBJ2-1; 7 bases line up with TRBD1. The clonotype was recovered from a man aged 18 to 30 who received the YFV17D yellow fever vaccine. Here the sequenced sample was PBMCs, taken 4 to 6 days after the first yellow fever vaccination. The CDR3 DNA reads TGTGCCAGCAGTTACTCGATGCTAGGGGGCCCACGTTTTTCCTACAATGAGCAGTTCTTC. Translated, it gives CASSYSMLGGPRFSYNEQFF.